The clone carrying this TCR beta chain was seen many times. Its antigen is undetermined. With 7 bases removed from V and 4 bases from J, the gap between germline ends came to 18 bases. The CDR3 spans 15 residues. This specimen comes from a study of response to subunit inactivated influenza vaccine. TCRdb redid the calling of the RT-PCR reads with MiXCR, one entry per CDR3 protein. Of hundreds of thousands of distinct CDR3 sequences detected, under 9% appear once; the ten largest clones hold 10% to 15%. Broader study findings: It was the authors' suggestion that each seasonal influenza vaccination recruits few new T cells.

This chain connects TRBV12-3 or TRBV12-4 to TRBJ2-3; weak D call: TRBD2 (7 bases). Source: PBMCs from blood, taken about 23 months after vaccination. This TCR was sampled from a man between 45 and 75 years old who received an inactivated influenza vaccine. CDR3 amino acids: CASILGGGGADTQYF. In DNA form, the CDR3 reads TGTGCCAGCATCCTGGGGGGGGGCGGAGCAGATACGCAGTATTTT.